This TCR beta chain was identified in a study of neurological immune-mediated disorders. Germline CDR1 is KGHSH and CDR2 is LQKENI. V gave up 4 bases and J gave up 8 bases, with 11 bases separating them. This CDR3 has 13 amino acids. This clonotype was observed at least ten times. MiXCR, applied by TCRdb to the 5' RACE reads, yields one record per CDR3 protein. The data contain about 41,000 distinct CDR3 sequences, approximately 14% of them singletons. The chain links TRBV18 to TRBJ1-4; D is uncertain. The source material was CD4+ T cells from blood. This receptor was taken from a woman aged 60-70 years with HTLV-1-associated myelopathy (HAM/TSP). The CDR3 coding sequence is TGTGCCAGCTCACAAGGGATGTTGGAAAAACTGTTTTTT. It translates to CASSQGMLEKLFF.